This note documents a single TCR beta chain sequence. Its target is unknown. The data derive from a study of shared clonotypes between healthy human individuals. Findings and caveats of the study: It was the non-shared clonotypes that had lower generation probabilities than clonotypes shared by all four donors.

The V gene's germline CDR1 is SGHDN and CDR2 FVKESK. The CDR3 sequence is 14 residues long. V gave up 2 bases and J gave up 5 bases; unmatched junction bases: 4. The study drew all its donors from Caucasian adults living in Nashville, Tennessee. Using 200 ng DNA, some 30,000 T cell genomes, the sorted-subset replicate PCRs were run. Measured with immunoSEQ multiplex PCR; TCRdb has only the in-frame clones, and not every one. The sample lists around 1.5 million clones, 98% seen once, with 0.4% to 0.55% in the top ten. The sequence derives from a man aged 25-40 years in good health. The sample comprised naive CD4+ T cells sorted from blood. Subset in this sample: CD45RA+ positively selected. The genes are TRBV14 and TRBJ2-5; 8 positions agree with TRBD1. CDR3 coding DNA: TGTGCCAGCAGCCAAACAGGGGGACCGGAGACCCAGTACTTC. It encodes CASSQTGGPETQYF.